Here is one TCR beta chain with its context. The antigen is undetermined. This sample is part of a study of T cell responses to AZD1222 COVID-19 vaccine. Repertoires were generated with immunoSEQ multiplex PCR, while TCRdb's copy carries only in-frame clones and drops some. In the table there are roughly 42,000 clones, 88% of which are singletons. General study points: Two doses of AZD1222 preceded a rise in Spike-specific TCR breadth and depth. Repertoire sampling occurred only after the peak T cell response. Clonal diversity was possibly underestimated, and the donors were mostly white British, with more females. Close to half of all spike-specific TCRs reportedly target regions of the variants that are unmutated.

The source of this sequence is an adult who received the MenACWY meningococcal vaccine as a control. Here the sequenced sample was peripheral blood, taken 28 days after the second dose of the MenACWY control vaccine.

The CDR3 region is CASRAASEYEQYF. CDR3 DNA: TGCGCCAGCAGGGCGGCTAGCGAATACGAGCAGTACTTC. The rearrangement uses TRBV5-1 and TRBJ2-7; a weak D match, TRBD2 (6 bases). Trimming cost V 5 bases and J 4 bases, with 13 bases left between them. The CDR3 length is 13 residues. The V gene's germline CDR1 is SGHRS and CDR2 YFSETQ.